This is a list of T cell receptor beta chains from one sample in a study of cytomegalovirus exposure and HLA in healthy donors. Libraries were prepared by immunoSEQ multiplex PCR; TCRdb keeps only in-frame clonotypes and omits some of them. Of about 130,000 clones in the sample, approximately 61% were seen once. The material sequenced was PBMCs. The receptors here all came from a human donor in good health. CDR3s include the opening cysteine and the closing phenylalanine or tryptophan. D genes are given only for firm matches. Clone size is shown for a subset of rows, as once, few, many or a class of expanded clone.

D gene	V gene	J gene	clone size	CDR3 protein	CDR3 DNA
.	TRBV7-2	TRBJ1-2	few	CASSPGPSYGYTF	TGTGCCAGCAGCCCAGGGCCTTCCTATGGCTACACCTTC
TRBD1	TRBV30	TRBJ2-7	.	CAWSPSLNRDRAGEQYF	TGTGCCTGGAGTCCTTCCCTAAACCGGGACAGGGCCGGCGAGCAGTACTTC
.	TRBV11-2	TRBJ2-5	.	CASSSGTWKVETQYF	TGTGCCAGCAGCTCAGGGACTTGGAAGGTCGAGACCCAGTACTTC
TRBD2	TRBV7-9	TRBJ2-1	.	CASSPLEAGVYEQFF	TGTGCCAGCAGCCCCCTTGAGGCGGGAGTCTATGAGCAGTTCTTC
TRBD2	TRBV5-1	TRBJ2-7	.	CASSPRLAGGLYEQYF	TGCGCCAGCAGCCCGCGACTAGCGGGAGGGCTCTACGAGCAGTACTTC
.	TRBV27	TRBJ2-2	.	CASSFQRVTYGELFF	TGTGCCAGCAGTTTCCAGCGGGTAACTTATGGGGAGCTGTTTTTT
TRBD2	TRBV27	TRBJ2-3	.	CASSLLGTSGSTDTQYF	TGTGCCAGCAGTTTACTCGGGACTAGCGGTTCCACAGATACGCAGTATTTT
.	TRBV11-2	TRBJ1-1	.	CASSFPSLGTGTEAFF	TGTGCCAGCAGCTTTCCCTCCTTAGGTACGGGGACTGAAGCTTTCTTT
.	TRBV18	TRBJ2-5	.	CASSPARGETQYF	TGTGCCAGCTCACCGGCCCGGGGAGAGACCCAGTACTTC
TRBD1	TRBV5-1	TRBJ1-6	.	CASSADRAASPLHF	TGCGCCAGCAGCGCCGACAGGGCGGCTTCACCCCTCCACTTT
TRBD2	TRBV11-2	TRBJ2-7	.	CASSPTSGRSYEQYF	TGTGCCAGCAGCCCGACTAGCGGGAGGTCCTACGAGCAGTACTTC
TRBD2	TRBV6-5	TRBJ2-7	.	CASSKLAGIYEQYF	TGTGCCAGCAGCAAACTAGCGGGGATTTACGAGCAGTACTTC
TRBD2	TRBV18	TRBJ2-5	.	CASRTSGRSETQYF	TGTGCCAGCAGGACTAGCGGGAGGTCAGAGACCCAGTACTTC
.	TRBV4-3	TRBJ1-1	.	CASSQDRQGGHTEAFF	TGCGCCAGCAGCCAAGATCGGCAGGGAGGGCACACTGAAGCTTTCTTT
.	TRBV7-9	TRBJ1-4	.	CASSLPGVNEKLFF	TGTGCCAGCAGCTTACCCGGGGTTAATGAAAAACTGTTTTTT
TRBD2	TRBV19	TRBJ2-7	.	CASAREGGYEQYF	TGTGCCAGCGCGCGGGAGGGAGGGTACGAGCAGTACTTC
.	TRBV6-1	TRBJ1-2	.	CASSEALTTYGYTF	TGTGCCAGCAGTGAAGCGCTGACAACCTATGGCTACACCTTC
.	TRBV19	TRBJ2-1	.	CASSAGTAGTTSYNEQFF	TGTGCCAGTAGTGCGGGGACAGCCGGGACGACCTCCTACAATGAGCAGTTCTTC
.	TRBV19	TRBJ1-3	.	CASSTARVSGNTIYF	TGTGCCAGTAGTACCGCCAGGGTGTCTGGAAACACCATATATTTT
TRBD1	TRBV27	TRBJ2-2	few	CASSLSQGATGELFF	TGTGCCAGCAGTTTATCGCAGGGGGCCACCGGGGAGCTGTTTTTT
.	TRBV6-5	TRBJ2-7	.	CASSYSSSYEQYF	TGTGCCAGCAGTTACTCGAGTTCCTACGAGCAGTACTTC
TRBD1	TRBV14	TRBJ1-2	.	CASSQVDRVLFYGYTF	TGTGCCAGCAGCCAAGTGGACAGGGTACTATTCTATGGCTACACCTTC
.	TRBV28	TRBJ2-2	.	CASSFRTLNTGELFF	TGTGCCAGCAGTTTTCGGACTCTCAACACCGGGGAGCTGTTTTTT
TRBD2	TRBV7-7	TRBJ2-5	few	CASSRDYTETQYF	TGTGCTAGCAGCCGGGACTACACGGAGACCCAGTACTTC
TRBD2	TRBV13	TRBJ2-1	.	CASSFVGLAGSYNEQFF	TGTGCCAGCAGCTTCGTGGGACTAGCGGGTTCCTACAATGAGCAGTTCTTC
TRBD1	TRBV28	TRBJ2-1	few	CASSFQGVNEQFF	TGTGCCAGCAGTTTTCAGGGGGTCAATGAGCAGTTCTTC
TRBD1	TRBV11-2	TRBJ2-1	.	CASGPGQASNEQFF	TGTGCCAGCGGACCGGGACAGGCTTCCAATGAGCAGTTCTTC
TRBD1	TRBV7-8	TRBJ2-5	.	CASSLGQGVGETQYF	TGTGCCAGCAGCTTAGGACAGGGGGTGGGGGAGACCCAGTACTTC
TRBD2	TRBV15	TRBJ2-7	.	CATSRDLTSGRPNYEQYF	TGTGCCACCAGCAGAGATTTAACTAGCGGGAGACCAAACTACGAGCAGTACTTC
.	TRBV2	TRBJ1-5	.	CATSTRQPDQPQHF	TGTGCCACCTCTACCCGACAGCCTGATCAGCCCCAGCATTTT
TRBD1	TRBV19	TRBJ2-7	once	CASRSPGQGNEQYF	TGTGCCAGTAGAAGCCCGGGACAGGGCAACGAGCAGTACTTC
TRBD2	TRBV27	TRBJ2-1	.	CASSAGTSGKRGEQFF	TGTGCCAGCAGCGCCGGGACTAGCGGGAAGCGGGGTGAGCAGTTCTTC
TRBD2	TRBV10-3	TRBJ2-1	.	CAISDGGSNEQFF	TGTGCCATCAGTGACGGGGGGAGTAATGAGCAGTTCTTC
.	TRBV7-9	TRBJ2-7	.	CASSLAAVDEQYF	TGTGCCAGCAGCTTAGCAGCTGTCGACGAGCAGTACTTC
TRBD2	TRBV9	TRBJ2-1	.	CASSVGTSGSRPYNEQFF	TGTGCCAGCAGCGTCGGGACTAGCGGGAGTAGACCCTACAATGAGCAGTTCTTC
.	TRBV27	TRBJ2-7	once	CASSSGRYYEQYF	TGTGCCAGCAGCTCGGGTCGATACTACGAGCAGTACTTC
TRBD2	TRBV6-6	TRBJ2-1	.	CASRREGRNEQFF	TGTGCCAGCAGGCGGGAGGGCCGGAATGAGCAGTTCTTC
TRBD1	TRBV9	TRBJ1-4	.	CASSVGDRGWGEKLFF	TGTGCCAGCAGCGTAGGGGACAGGGGATGGGGCGAAAAACTGTTTTTT
.	TRBV5-1	TRBJ1-3	few	CASSLGVGDSISGNTIYF	TGCGCCAGCAGCTTGGGGGTAGGGGACTCAATCTCTGGAAACACCATATATTTT
.	TRBV15	TRBJ2-7	.	CATSRDPRRDSYEQYF	TGTGCCACCAGCAGAGATCCCCGGAGGGACTCCTACGAGCAGTACTTC
.	TRBV15	TRBJ2-5	.	CATSPRGTGQYF	TGTGCCACCAGCCCCCGGGGGACCGGACAGTACTTC
TRBD2	TRBV7-2	TRBJ2-3	.	CASSLAVTSGRSTDAQYF	TGTGCCAGCAGCTTAGCGGTGACTAGCGGGAGAAGCACAGATGCGCAGTATTTT
TRBD1	TRBV18	TRBJ2-7	.	CASSGTGILYEQYF	TGTGCCAGCTCCGGGACAGGGATTTTATACGAGCAGTACTTC
.	TRBV6-4	TRBJ2-2	.	CASSDAPHTGELFF	TGTGCCAGCAGTGATGCGCCGCACACCGGGGAGCTGTTTTTT
.	TRBV27	TRBJ1-1	once	CASSFRGSAFF	TGTGCCAGCAGTTTTCGGGGTTCAGCTTTCTTT